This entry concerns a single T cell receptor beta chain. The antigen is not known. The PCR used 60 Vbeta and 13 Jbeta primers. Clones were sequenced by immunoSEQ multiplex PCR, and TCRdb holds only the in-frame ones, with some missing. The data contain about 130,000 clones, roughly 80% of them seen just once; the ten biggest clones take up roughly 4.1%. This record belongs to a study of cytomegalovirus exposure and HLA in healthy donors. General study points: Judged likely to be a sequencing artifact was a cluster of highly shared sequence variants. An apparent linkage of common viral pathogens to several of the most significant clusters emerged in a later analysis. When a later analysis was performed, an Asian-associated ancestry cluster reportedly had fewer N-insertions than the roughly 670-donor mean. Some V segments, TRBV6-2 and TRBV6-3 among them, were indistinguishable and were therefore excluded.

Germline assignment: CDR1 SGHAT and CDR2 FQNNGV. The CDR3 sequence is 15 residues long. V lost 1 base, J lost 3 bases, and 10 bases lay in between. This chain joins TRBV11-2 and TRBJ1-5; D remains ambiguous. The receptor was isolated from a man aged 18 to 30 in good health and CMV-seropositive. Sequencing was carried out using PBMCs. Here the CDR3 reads CASSLGSGPNQPQHF. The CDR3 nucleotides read TGTGCCAGCAGCTTAGGGTCAGGCCCCAATCAGCCCCAGCATTTT.